The clone carrying this T cell receptor (beta chain) showed up just a few times. The target antigen is unknown. Looked up from germline, CDR1 is SGHTA and CDR2 is FQGNSA. This CDR3 has 16 residues. V shed 5 bases and J shed 2 bases, with 15 bases lying between them. These data originate in a study of cytomegalovirus exposure and HLA in healthy donors. Study-wide results and limits: The study assumed roughly uniform donor sequencing depth for presence/absence analyses. A missense DCLRE1C variant was associated with V- and J-gene trimming of TCR beta chains in a later analysis, and an independent cohort replicated the association. Reportedly, TCR beta sequences accurately predicted HLA-A and HLA-B alleles in most subjects. In an earlier analysis, most TCR beta V segments were productive about 87% or about 30% of the time.

A multiplex PCR was run with 60 Vbeta primers and 13 Jbeta primers. Here immunoSEQ multiplex PCR was the method, and the copy in TCRdb shows in-frame clones only, minus some. Among approximately 100,000 clones listed, more than 60% were seen once. This clonotype originated in a man in his thirties or forties in good health and CMV-seronegative. This sequence joins TRBV7-2 and TRBJ2-2; D is ambiguous. The sequenced material came from PBMCs. The CDR3 here is CASSPRPRRNTGELFF. The CDR3 DNA follows: TGTGCCAGCAGCCCTAGACCTAGGAGAAACACCGGGGAGCTGTTTTTT. Supplemented by reference TRBV7-2 and TRBJ2-2, the full variable domain reads GAGVSQSPSNKVTEKGKDVELRCDPISGHTALYWYRQSLGQGLEFLIYFQGNSAPDKSGLPSDRFSAERTGGSVSTLTIQRTQQEDSAVYLCASSPRPRRNTGELFFGEGSRLTVL.